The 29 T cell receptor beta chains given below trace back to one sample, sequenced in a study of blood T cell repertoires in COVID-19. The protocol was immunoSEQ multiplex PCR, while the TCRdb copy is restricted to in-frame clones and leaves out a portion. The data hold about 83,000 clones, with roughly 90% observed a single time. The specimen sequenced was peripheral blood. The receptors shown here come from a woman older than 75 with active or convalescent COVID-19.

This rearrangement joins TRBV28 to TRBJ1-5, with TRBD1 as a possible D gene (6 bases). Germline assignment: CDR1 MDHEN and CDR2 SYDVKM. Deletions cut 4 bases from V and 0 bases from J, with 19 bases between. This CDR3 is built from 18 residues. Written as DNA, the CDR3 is TGTGCCAGCAGTTCCCCCTTGGGGGCAATATATAGCAATCAGCCCCAGCATTTT. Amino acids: CASSSPLGAIYSNQPQHF.

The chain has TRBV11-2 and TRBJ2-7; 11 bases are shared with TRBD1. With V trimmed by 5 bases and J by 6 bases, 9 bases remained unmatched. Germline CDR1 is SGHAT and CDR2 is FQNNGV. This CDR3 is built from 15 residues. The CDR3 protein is CASSRTGGNLREQYF. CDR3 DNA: TGTGCCAGCAGCCGGACAGGGGGCAATCTCCGCGAGCAGTACTTC.

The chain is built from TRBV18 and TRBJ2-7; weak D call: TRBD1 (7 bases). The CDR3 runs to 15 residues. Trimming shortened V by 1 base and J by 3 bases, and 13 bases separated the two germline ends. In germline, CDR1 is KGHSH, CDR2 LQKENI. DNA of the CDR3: TGTGCCAGCTCACCACGCGGGACAGCAATCTACGAGCAGTACTTC. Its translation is CASSPRGTAIYEQYF.

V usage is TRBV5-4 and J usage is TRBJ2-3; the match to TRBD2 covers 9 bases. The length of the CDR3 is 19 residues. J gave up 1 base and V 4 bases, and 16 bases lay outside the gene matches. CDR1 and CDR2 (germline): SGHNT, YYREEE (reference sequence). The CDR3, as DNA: TGTGCCAGCAGCACCCCCCCTGGGCGGGGGGGCATGGGCACAGATACGCAGTATTTT. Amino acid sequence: CASSTPPGRGGMGTDTQYF.

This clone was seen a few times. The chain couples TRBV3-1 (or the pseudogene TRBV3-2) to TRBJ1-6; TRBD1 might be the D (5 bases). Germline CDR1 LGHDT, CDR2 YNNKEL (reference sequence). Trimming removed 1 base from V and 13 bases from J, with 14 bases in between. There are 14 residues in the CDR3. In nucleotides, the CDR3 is TGTGCCAGCAGCCAAGGGGGCTCTACTTCGCCCCTCCACTTT. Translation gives CASSQGGSTSPLHF.

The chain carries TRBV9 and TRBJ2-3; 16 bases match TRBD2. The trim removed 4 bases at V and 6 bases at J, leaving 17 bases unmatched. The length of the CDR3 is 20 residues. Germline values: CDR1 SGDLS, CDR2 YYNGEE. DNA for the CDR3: TGTGCCAGCAGCTCAAAGGTCCTGGGACTAGCGGGGGGGCCGGAGGATACGCAGTATTTT. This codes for CASSSKVLGLAGGPEDTQYF. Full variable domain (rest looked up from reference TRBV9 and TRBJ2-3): DSGVTQTPKHLITATGQRVTLRCSPRSGDLSVYWYQQSLDQGLQFLIQYYNGEERAKGNILERFSAQQFPDLHSELNLSSLELGDSALYFCASSSKVLGLAGGPEDTQYFGPGTRLTVL.

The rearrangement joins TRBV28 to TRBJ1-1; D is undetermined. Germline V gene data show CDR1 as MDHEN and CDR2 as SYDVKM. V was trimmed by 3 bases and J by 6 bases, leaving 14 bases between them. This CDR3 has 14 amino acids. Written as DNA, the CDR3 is TGTGCCAGCAGTTTTTCGGGAGGAAGGGCTGAAGCTTTCTTT. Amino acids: CASSFSGGRAEAFF. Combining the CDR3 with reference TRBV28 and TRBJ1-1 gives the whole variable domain DVKVTQSSRYLVKRTGEKVFLECVQDMDHENMFWYRQDPGLGLRLIYFSYDVKMKEKGDIPEGYSVSREKKERFSLILESASTNQTSMYLCASSFSGGRAEAFFGQGTRLTVV.

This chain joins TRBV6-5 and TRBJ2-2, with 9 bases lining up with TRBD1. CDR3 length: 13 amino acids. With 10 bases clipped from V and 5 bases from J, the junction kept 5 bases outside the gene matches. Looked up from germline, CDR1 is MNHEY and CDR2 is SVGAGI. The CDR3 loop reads CATKTGGTGELFF. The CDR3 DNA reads TGTGCCACAAAGACAGGGGGGACCGGGGAGCTGTTTTTT.

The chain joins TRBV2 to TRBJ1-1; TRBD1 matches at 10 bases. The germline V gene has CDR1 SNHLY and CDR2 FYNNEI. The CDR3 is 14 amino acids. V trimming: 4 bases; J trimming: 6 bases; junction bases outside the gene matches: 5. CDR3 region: CASSADRGLSEAFF. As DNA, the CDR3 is TGTGCCAGCAGTGCAGACAGGGGGCTCTCTGAAGCTTTCTTT.

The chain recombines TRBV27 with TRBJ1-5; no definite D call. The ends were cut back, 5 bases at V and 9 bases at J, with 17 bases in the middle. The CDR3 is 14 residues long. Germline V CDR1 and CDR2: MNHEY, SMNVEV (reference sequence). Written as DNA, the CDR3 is TGTGCCAGCAGTGTACAGTGGGGTGAGGGGCCCCAGCATTTT. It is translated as CASSVQWGEGPQHF.

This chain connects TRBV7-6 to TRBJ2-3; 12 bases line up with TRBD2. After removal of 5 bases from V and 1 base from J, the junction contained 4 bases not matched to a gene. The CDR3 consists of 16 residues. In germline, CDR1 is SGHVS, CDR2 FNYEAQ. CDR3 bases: TGTGCCAGCAGCCACCGACTAGCGGGGGGCACAGATACGCAGTATTTT. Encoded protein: CASSHRLAGGTDTQYF.

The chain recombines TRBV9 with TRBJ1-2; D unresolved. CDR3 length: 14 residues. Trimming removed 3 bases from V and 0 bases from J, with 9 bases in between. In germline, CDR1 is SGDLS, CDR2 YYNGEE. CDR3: CASSETTTNYGYTF. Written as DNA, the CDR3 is TGTGCCAGCAGCGAAACAACAACTAACTATGGCTACACCTTC.

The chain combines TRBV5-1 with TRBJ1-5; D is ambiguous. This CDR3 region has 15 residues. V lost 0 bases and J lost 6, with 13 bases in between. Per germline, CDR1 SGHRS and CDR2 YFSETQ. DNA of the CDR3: TGCGCCAGCAGCTTGGCCGCGGGGTACGGTCAGCCCCAGCATTTT. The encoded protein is CASSLAAGYGQPQHF.

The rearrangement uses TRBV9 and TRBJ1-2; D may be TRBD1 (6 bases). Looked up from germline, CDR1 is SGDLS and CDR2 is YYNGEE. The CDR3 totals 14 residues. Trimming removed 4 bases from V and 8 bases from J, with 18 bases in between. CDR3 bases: TGTGCCAGCAGCTCCCGGGGGGGCTTCCGAGGCTACACCTTC. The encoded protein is CASSSRGGFRGYTF.

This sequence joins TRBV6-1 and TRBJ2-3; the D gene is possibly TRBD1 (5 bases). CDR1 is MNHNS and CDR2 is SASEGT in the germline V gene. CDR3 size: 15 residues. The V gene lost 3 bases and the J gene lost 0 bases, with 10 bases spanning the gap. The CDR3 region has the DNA TGTGCCAGCAGTGACCGAAGGGGAAGCACAGATACGCAGTATTTT. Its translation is CASSDRRGSTDTQYF.

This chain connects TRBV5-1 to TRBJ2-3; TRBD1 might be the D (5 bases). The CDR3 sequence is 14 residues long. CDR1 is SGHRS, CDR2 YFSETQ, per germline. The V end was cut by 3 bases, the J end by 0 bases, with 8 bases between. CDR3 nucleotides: TGCGCCAGCAGCTCCAGGGCGAGCACAGATACGCAGTATTTT. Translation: CASSSRASTDTQYF.

The CDR3 DNA is TGTGCCAGCAGCCCCGGGACTAGCGTGACAGATACGCAGTATTTT. Translation gives CASSPGTSVTDTQYF. The gene calls are TRBV7-6 and TRBJ2-3, with 10 nucleotides matching TRBD2. V lost 5 bases, J lost 3 bases, and 5 bases stayed unmatched. CDR1 and CDR2 (germline): SGHVS, FNYEAQ. This CDR3 comprises 15 residues. Using reference TRBV7-6 and TRBJ2-3 for the parts outside the CDR3, the full variable domain is GAGVSQSPRYKVTKRGQDVALRCDPISGHVSLYWYRQALGQGPEFLTYFNYEAQQDKSGLPNDRFSAERPEGSISTLTIQRTEQRDSAMYRCASSPGTSVTDTQYFGPGTRLTVL.

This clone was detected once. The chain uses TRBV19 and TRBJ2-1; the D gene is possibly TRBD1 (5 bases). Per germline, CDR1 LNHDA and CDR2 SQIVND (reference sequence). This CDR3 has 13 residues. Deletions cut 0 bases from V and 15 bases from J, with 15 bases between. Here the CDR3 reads CASSIEGTGTWFF. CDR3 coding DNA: TGTGCCAGTAGTATAGAGGGAACAGGTACATGGTTCTTC. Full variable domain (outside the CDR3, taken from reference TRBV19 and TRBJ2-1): DGGITQSPKYLFRKEGQNVTLSCEQNLNHDAMYWYRQDPGQGLRLIYYSQIVNDFQKGDIAEGYSVSREKKESFPLTVTSAQKNPTAFYLCASSIEGTGTWFFGPGTRLTVL.

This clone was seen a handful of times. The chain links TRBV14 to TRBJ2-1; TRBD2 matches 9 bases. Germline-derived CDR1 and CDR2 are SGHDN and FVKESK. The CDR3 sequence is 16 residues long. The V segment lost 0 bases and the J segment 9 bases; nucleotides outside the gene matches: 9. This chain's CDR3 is CASSQDDRGGACEQFF. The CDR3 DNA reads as TGTGCCAGCAGCCAAGATGACCGCGGGGGGGCATGTGAGCAGTTCTTC.

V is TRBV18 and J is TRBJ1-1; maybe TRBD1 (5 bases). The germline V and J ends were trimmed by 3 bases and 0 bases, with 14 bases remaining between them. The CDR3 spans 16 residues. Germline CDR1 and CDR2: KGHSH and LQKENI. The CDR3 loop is CASSPGDGGMNTEAFF. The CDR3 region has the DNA TGTGCCAGCTCACCCGGGGACGGGGGGATGAACACTGAAGCTTTCTTT.

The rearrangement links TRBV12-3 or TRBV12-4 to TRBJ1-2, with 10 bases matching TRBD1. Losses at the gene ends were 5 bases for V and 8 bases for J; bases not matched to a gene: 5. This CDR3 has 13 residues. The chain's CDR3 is CASSPGTGAGYTF. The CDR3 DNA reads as TGTGCCAGCAGTCCCGGGACAGGGGCCGGCTACACCTTC.

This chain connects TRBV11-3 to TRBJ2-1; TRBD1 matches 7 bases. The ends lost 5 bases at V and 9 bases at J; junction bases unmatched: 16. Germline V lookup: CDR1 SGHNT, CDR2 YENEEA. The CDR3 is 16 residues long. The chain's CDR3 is CASSPPWGRAGGEQFF. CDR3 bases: TGTGCCAGCAGCCCTCCCTGGGGGAGAGCAGGGGGTGAGCAGTTCTTC.

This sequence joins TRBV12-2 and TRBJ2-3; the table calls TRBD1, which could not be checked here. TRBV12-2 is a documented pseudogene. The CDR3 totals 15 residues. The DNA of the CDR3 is TGTGCAAGTCGCTTAGCGGACACCCAGTCGGATACGCAGTATTTT. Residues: CASRLADTQSDTQYF.

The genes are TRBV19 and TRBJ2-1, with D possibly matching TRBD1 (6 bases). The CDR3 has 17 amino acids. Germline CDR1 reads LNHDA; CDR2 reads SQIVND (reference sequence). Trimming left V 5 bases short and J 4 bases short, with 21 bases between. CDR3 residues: CASSYRVQGPGYNEQFF. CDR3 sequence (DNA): TGTGCCAGTAGTTACAGGGTCCAGGGACCCGGATACAATGAGCAGTTCTTC.

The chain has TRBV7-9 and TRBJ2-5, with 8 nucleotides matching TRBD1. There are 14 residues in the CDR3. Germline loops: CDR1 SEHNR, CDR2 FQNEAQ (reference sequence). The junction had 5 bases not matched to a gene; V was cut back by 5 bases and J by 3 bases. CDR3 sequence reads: CASSVDRAKETQYF. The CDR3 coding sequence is TGTGCCAGCAGCGTGGACAGGGCAAAAGAGACCCAGTACTTC.

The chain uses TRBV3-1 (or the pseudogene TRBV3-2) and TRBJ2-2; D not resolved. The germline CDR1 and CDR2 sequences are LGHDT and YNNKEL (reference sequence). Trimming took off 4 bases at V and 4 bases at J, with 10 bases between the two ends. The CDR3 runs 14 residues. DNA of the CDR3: TGTGCCAGCAGCCGTATAGATGTCACCGGGGAGCTGTTTTTT. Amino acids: CASSRIDVTGELFF.

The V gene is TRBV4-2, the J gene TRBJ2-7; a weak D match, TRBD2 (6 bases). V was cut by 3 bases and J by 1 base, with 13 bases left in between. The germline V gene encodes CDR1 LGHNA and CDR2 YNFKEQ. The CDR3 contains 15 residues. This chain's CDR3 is CASSQGTGPSYEQYF. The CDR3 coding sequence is TGTGCCAGCAGCCAGGGGACTGGTCCTTCCTACGAGCAGTACTTC.

The CDR3 nucleotides read TGTGCCAGCAGTTTTGTGGGCAGGGGTGGCAATCAGCCCCAGCATTTT. The encoded protein is CASSFVGRGGNQPQHF. The chain joins TRBV28 to TRBJ1-5; D might be TRBD1 (6 bases). Germline V CDR1 and CDR2: MDHEN, SYDVKM. CDR3 length: 16 residues. V dropped 3 bases and J dropped 2 bases, with 14 bases sitting between them.

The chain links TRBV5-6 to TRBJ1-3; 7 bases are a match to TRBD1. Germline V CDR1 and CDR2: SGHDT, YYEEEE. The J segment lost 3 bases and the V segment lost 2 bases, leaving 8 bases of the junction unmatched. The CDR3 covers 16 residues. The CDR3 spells CASSFPRGYYGNTIYF. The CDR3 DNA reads TGTGCCAGCAGCTTCCCCAGGGGGTATTATGGAAACACCATATATTTT. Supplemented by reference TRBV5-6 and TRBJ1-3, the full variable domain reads DAGVTQSPTHLIKTRGQQVTLRCSPKSGHDTVSWYQQALGQGPQFIFQYYEEEERQRGNFPDRFSGHQFPNYSSELNVNALLLGDSALYLCASSFPRGYYGNTIYFGEGSWLTVV.